This passage covers 27 T cell receptor beta chains from one sample sequenced in a study of cytomegalovirus exposure and HLA in healthy donors. 13 Jbeta primers and 60 Vbeta primers were used for the PCR. Using immunoSEQ multiplex PCR, the repertoire was profiled, and TCRdb retains in-frame clones only, with some absent. Of over 120,000 clones in the sample, about four fifths were seen once. Sequences were obtained from PBMCs. These receptors came from a woman aged 18-35 years in good health and CMV-seropositive.

The J gene is TRBJ2-5, the V gene TRBV11-2; weak D call: TRBD1 (6 bases). The CDR3 extends over 17 amino acids. Trimming took off 3 bases at V and 5 bases at J, with 22 bases between the two ends. CDR1 SGHAT and CDR2 FQNNGV come from the germline V gene. CDR3 bases: TGTGCCAGCAGCTTTAGGATAACACAGGGACCTGGGGAGACCCAGTACTTC. Its protein is CASSFRITQGPGETQYF.

In its sample, this clone was seen a few times. V is TRBV6-6 and J is TRBJ2-7; the D is unclear. From germline, CDR1 is MNHNY and CDR2 SVGAGI (reference sequence). V shed 2 bases and J shed 4 bases, with 9 bases lying between them. This CDR3 has 13 amino acids. CDR3 DNA: TGTGCCAGCAGTTACGGCTCCTTATACGAGCAGTACTTC. As protein: CASSYGSLYEQYF.

The V and J genes are TRBV6-5 and TRBJ2-5, with 7 bases matching TRBD2. Germline CDR1 MNHEY, CDR2 SVGAGI. With 9 bases clipped from V and 2 bases from J, the junction kept 9 bases outside the gene matches. The CDR3 has 14 amino acids. This CDR3 reads CARAGRAEQETQYF. The CDR3 region has the DNA TGTGCCAGAGCGGGACGTGCTGAACAAGAGACCCAGTACTTC.

This clone showed up just a few times. This chain connects TRBV5-5 to TRBJ1-1; D uncertain. The CDR3 has 13 residues. V dropped 0 bases and J dropped 3 bases, with 6 bases sitting between them. Germline CDR1 SGHKS, CDR2 YYEKEE (reference sequence). CDR3 sequence reads: CASSLAEYTEAFF. CDR3 coding DNA: TGTGCCAGCAGCTTGGCTGAGTACACTGAAGCTTTCTTT.

The rearrangement uses TRBV18 and TRBJ1-6; 9 bases line up with TRBD1. The CDR3 sequence is 15 residues long. Trimming removed 6 bases from V and 9 bases from J; junction bases left unmatched: 9. Germline lookup yields CDR1 KGHSH and CDR2 LQKENI. CDR3 bases: TGTGCCAGCTCGCCGGGACAGGGTTCTAGTTCACCCCTCCACTTT. Translation gives CASSPGQGSSSPLHF.

V gene TRBV5-5 combines with J gene TRBJ1-5, with D possibly being TRBD1 (5 bases). Deletions cut 3 bases from V and 5 bases from J, with 15 bases between. The CDR3 sequence is 15 residues long. Germline lookup yields CDR1 SGHKS and CDR2 YYEKEE (reference sequence). CDR3 sequence (DNA): TGTGCCAGCAGCTGGAGGGCAGGGTCCGATCAGCCCCAGCATTTT. Its protein is CASSWRAGSDQPQHF.

A remark on this clone: Other DNA sequences of this sample code for an identical CDR3. This rearrangement joins TRBV7-2 to TRBJ1-2; 10 positions match TRBD1. Germline V CDR1 and CDR2: SGHTA, FQGNSA. This CDR3 spans 15 amino acids. V lost 1 base, J lost 4 bases, and 3 bases stayed unmatched. The CDR3 bases are TGTGCCAGCAGCTTAGGGACAGGGGGATCCTATGGCTACACCTTC. This codes for CASSLGTGGSYGYTF.

The CDR3 DNA follows: TGTGCCAGCCTTGACGCGGGGGGAAACATTCAGTACTTC. Residues: CASLDAGGNIQYF. The V and J genes are TRBV25-1 and TRBJ2-4; 8 bases line up with TRBD2. Losses at the gene ends were 8 bases for V and 6 bases for J; bases not matched to a gene: 6. Germline CDR1 reads MGHDK; CDR2 reads SYGVNS. There are 13 residues in the CDR3.

The chain links TRBV19 to TRBJ2-6, with D possibly matching TRBD2 (5 bases). In germline, CDR1 is LNHDA, CDR2 SQIVND (reference sequence). The CDR3 is 17 amino acids. Trimming stripped 6 bases from V and 0 bases from J, with 15 bases between. CDR3 residues: CASRLRGSSSGANVLTF. CDR3 coding DNA: TGTGCCAGTAGGCTCCGGGGTTCTAGCTCTGGGGCCAACGTCCTGACTTTC.

The chain employs TRBV7-2 and TRBJ2-7; 8 nucleotides line up with TRBD1. Germline V gene sequence: CDR1 SGHTA, CDR2 FQGNSA. With 7 bases clipped from V and 0 bases from J, the junction kept 5 bases outside the gene matches. The CDR3 runs to 14 residues. In DNA form, the CDR3 reads TGTGCCAGCACGCGACAGGGGCCCTCCTACGAGCAGTACTTC. Translating it yields CASTRQGPSYEQYF.

The V and J genes are TRBV5-1 and TRBJ1-6, with 7 bases aligning to TRBD1. The CDR3 has 15 residues. Germline lookup yields CDR1 SGHRS and CDR2 YFSETQ. J was trimmed by 5 bases and V by 4 bases; bases with no gene match: 6. CDR3 coding DNA: TGCGCCAGCAGCCACAGACAGGGTAATAATTCACCCCTCCACTTT. Translation gives CASSHRQGNNSPLHF. The entire variable domain, with the rest obtained from reference TRBV5-1 and TRBJ1-6, is as follows: KAGVTQTPRYLIKTRGQQVTLSCSPISGHRSVSWYQQTPGQGLQFLFEYFSETQRNKGNFPGRFSGRQFSNSRSEMNVSTLELGDSALYLCASSHRQGNNSPLHFGNGTRLTVT.

The rearrangement links TRBV5-4 to TRBJ2-5; TRBD1 matches 7 bases. The CDR3 extends over 15 amino acids. Germline loops: CDR1 SGHNT, CDR2 YYREEE (reference sequence). The junction had 9 bases not matched to a gene; V was cut back by 4 bases and J by 3 bases. CDR3: CASSASAGTEETQYF. In nucleotides, the CDR3 is TGTGCCAGCAGCGCGTCCGCCGGGACAGAAGAGACCCAGTACTTC. Complete variable domain (other parts from reference TRBV5-4 and TRBJ2-5): ETGVTQSPTHLIKTRGQQVTLRCSSQSGHNTVSWYQQALGQGPQFIFQYYREEENGRGNFPPRFSGLQFPNYSSELNVNALELDDSALYLCASSASAGTEETQYFGPGTRLLVL.

J is TRBJ1-6 and V is TRBV28; 7 bases align to TRBD1. This CDR3 region has 15 residues. Trimming at V came to 4 bases and at J to 5 bases, leaving 5 bases not matched to a gene. Germline V gives CDR1 MDHEN, CDR2 SYDVKM. The CDR3 here is CASSSPTGDNSPLHF. DNA for the CDR3: TGTGCCAGCAGTTCCCCTACAGGGGATAATTCACCCCTCCACTTT.

The chain is built from TRBV28 and TRBJ1-5; D not resolved. V lost 3 bases to trimming and J lost 4 bases, with 10 bases between them. Per the germline V gene, CDR1 is MDHEN and CDR2 is SYDVKM. The CDR3 sequence is 14 residues long. As DNA, the CDR3 is TGTGCCAGCAGTTTGGCCCCCACGAATCAGCCCCAGCATTTT. It translates to CASSLAPTNQPQHF.

This clone was observed a handful of times. The V gene is TRBV18, the J gene TRBJ1-2, with TRBD1 as a possible D gene (5 bases). The CDR3 length is 13 residues. V dropped 2 bases and J dropped 6 bases, with 10 bases sitting between them. CDR1 and CDR2 from the germline V gene are KGHSH and LQKENI. In DNA, the CDR3 is TGTGCCAGCTCACCAGAGACAGTCGATGGCTACACCTTC. Translating it yields CASSPETVDGYTF.

The rearrangement links TRBV15 to TRBJ2-6; D is possibly TRBD1 (6 bases). V gave up 0 bases and J gave up 9 bases, with 12 bases separating them. The length of the CDR3 is 15 residues. Germline values: CDR1 LNHNV, CDR2 YYDKDF (reference sequence). The CDR3 bases are TGTGCCACCAGCAGAGAGACAGGACGGAACAACGTCCTGACTTTC. As protein: CATSRETGRNNVLTF.

The chain is built from TRBV10-3 and TRBJ2-7; maybe TRBD2 (6 bases). Germline lookup yields CDR1 ENHRY and CDR2 SYGVKD. Trimming left V 8 bases short and J 7 bases short, with 18 bases between. CDR3 length: 13 residues. The CDR3 coding sequence is TGTGCCATCGGGGCGCGGATGGAGGGGGAGCAGTACTTC. This gives the protein CAIGARMEGEQYF.

The chain is built from TRBV7-9 and TRBJ1-2; D remains unclear. Trimming shortened V by 3 bases and J by 0 bases, and 14 bases separated the two germline ends. The CDR3 is 16 residues long. Germline V gives CDR1 SEHNR, CDR2 FQNEAQ (reference sequence). The CDR3 nucleotides read TGTGCCAGCAGCTTGGTACGAGGAGAGGCTAACTATGGCTACACCTTC. This codes for CASSLVRGEANYGYTF.

The J gene is TRBJ2-7, the V gene TRBV2; 7 positions agree with TRBD1. Per the germline V gene, CDR1 is SNHLY and CDR2 is FYNNEI. The CDR3 has 13 amino acids. V gave up 6 bases and J gave up 4 bases; unmatched junction bases: 6. CDR3 protein: CASRTGTDYEQYF. For the CDR3, the DNA is TGTGCCAGCAGAACCGGGACAGATTACGAGCAGTACTTC.

The genes are TRBV9 and TRBJ2-2; perhaps TRBD2 as D (5 bases). V lost 4 bases to trimming and J lost 5 bases, with 21 bases between them. The CDR3 is 17 residues long. Germline CDR1 and CDR2: SGDLS and YYNGEE. Here the CDR3 DNA reads TGTGCCAGCAGCCCCACCCCCCCACTAGTGCTAACCGGGGAGCTGTTTTTT. This sequence encodes CASSPTPPLVLTGELFF.

This clone is a singleton in its sample. The J gene is TRBJ2-6, the V gene TRBV28; D might be TRBD1 (6 bases). Germline V gives CDR1 MDHEN, CDR2 SYDVKM. Between the trimmed V and J ends, which lost 3 bases and 2 bases, there was a span of 11 bases. This CDR3 has 16 residues. CDR3 residues: CASSFVWGPGANVLTF. CDR3 DNA sequence: TGTGCCAGCAGTTTCGTATGGGGGCCTGGGGCCAACGTCCTGACTTTC.

The chain is built from TRBV6-1 and TRBJ2-2, with 9 bases aligning to TRBD1. Germline-derived CDR1 and CDR2 are MNHNS and SASEGT. After removal of 0 bases from V and 6 bases from J, the junction contained 8 bases not matched to a gene. The CDR3 totals 17 residues. CDR3 region: CASSEAEGDRDPGELFF. The CDR3 DNA follows: TGTGCCAGCAGTGAAGCTGAGGGGGACAGGGACCCCGGGGAGCTGTTTTTT.

This rearrangement joins TRBV6-5 to TRBJ2-7, with 7 bases identical to TRBD1. This CDR3 is 12 amino acids long. Losses at the gene ends were 5 bases for V and 5 bases for J; bases not matched to a gene: 3. Looked up from germline, CDR1 is MNHEY and CDR2 is SVGAGI. The CDR3 reads CASSTGVHEQYF. CDR3 sequence (DNA): TGTGCCAGCAGTACAGGGGTTCACGAGCAGTACTTC.

V and J are TRBV11-2 and TRBJ1-5; no clear D. V shed 5 bases and J shed 4 bases, with 9 bases lying between them. Germline V CDR1 and CDR2: SGHAT, FQNNGV. This CDR3 contains 13 residues. This chain's CDR3 is CASSKERNQPQHF. Here the CDR3 DNA reads TGTGCCAGCAGCAAGGAGAGAAATCAGCCCCAGCATTTT.

This clone was recorded once. This CDR3 is CASSYLIPGQGGEQFF. CDR3 coding DNA: TGTGCCAGCAGTTACCTTATTCCGGGACAGGGGGGTGAGCAGTTCTTC. The chain recombines TRBV6-5 with TRBJ2-1, with 11 positions matching TRBD1. Germline V CDR1 and CDR2: MNHEY, SVGAGI. This CDR3 region has 16 residues. The V and J ends lost 2 bases and 9 bases, in that order; junction bases with no gene match: 9.

This sequence joins TRBV28 and TRBJ2-5; 14 bases align to TRBD2. CDR3 size: 16 residues. Per the germline V gene, CDR1 is MDHEN and CDR2 is SYDVKM. J gave up 5 bases and V 5 bases, and 7 bases lay outside the gene matches. The CDR3 DNA follows: TGTGCCAGCAGTCCGACTAGCGGGGGGGCCTTTGAGACCCAGTACTTC. Its translation: CASSPTSGGAFETQYF.

J is TRBJ2-4 and V is TRBV4-1, with 12 bases matching TRBD2. Looked up from germline, CDR1 is MGHRA and CDR2 is YSYEKL. Unmatched junction bases numbered 11, after V lost 4 bases and J lost 7 bases. There are 17 residues in the CDR3. CDR3 in DNA: TGCGCCAGCAGCCCGACGGAGGGCCTAGCGGGGGGGAACATTCAGTACTTC. Residues: CASSPTEGLAGGNIQYF.